The 18 T cell receptor beta chains presented below share a single source sample, sequenced in a study of control samples from healthy donors and cancer patients. Generated by immunoSEQ multiplex PCR, the TCRdb table keeps only in-frame clones and is missing some. The sample holds 70,000 or so clones; nearly 85% are singletons and the top ten take approximately 30%. Source material: blood. Receptor source: a man aged 45-65 years in good health.

This clone was picked up one time. Here the CDR3 DNA reads TGCGCCAAAACAGGGAAGTGGCCAATCTCGAACACCGGGGAGCTGTTTTTT. Translated, it gives CAKTGKWPISNTGELFF. The V call is TRBV5-1, the J call TRBJ2-2, with D possibly TRBD1 on 6 matching bases. V was shortened by 9 bases and J by 0 bases, with 21 bases between the two germline ends. Per the germline V gene, CDR1 is SGHRS and CDR2 is YFSETQ. This CDR3 has 17 amino acids.

The chain carries TRBV12-3 or TRBV12-4 and TRBJ1-2, with D unresolved. V was shortened by 6 bases and J by 8 bases, with 13 bases between the two germline ends. The CDR3 is made up of 12 amino acids. The CDR3 sequence is CASSGSSWGYTF. The CDR3 DNA is TGTGCCAGCAGCGGCTCGAGCTGGGGCTACACCTTC.

This clone came up once. The chain employs TRBV2 and TRBJ1-6, with D perhaps matching TRBD1 (5 bases). CDR3 length equals 14 residues. Trimming shortened V by 4 bases and J by 7 bases, and 11 bases separated the two germline ends. The germline CDR1 and CDR2 sequences are SNHLY and FYNNEI. DNA of the CDR3: TGTGCCAGCAGTGGGGGCAGGGCGAATTCACCCCTCCACTTT. This codes for CASSGGRANSPLHF.

The chain joins TRBV5-6 to TRBJ2-5; D is perhaps TRBD2 (5 bases). This CDR3 is 13 amino acids long. V lost 4 bases, J lost 1 base, and 8 bases lay in between. The germline V gene encodes CDR1 SGHDT and CDR2 YYEEEE. This CDR3 is CASSPGSQETQYF. CDR3 DNA sequence: TGTGCCAGCAGCCCGGGGAGCCAAGAGACCCAGTACTTC.

CDR3 region: CASSLAGTARGYTF. The CDR3 DNA follows: TGTGCCAGCAGCTTAGCCGGGACAGCCCGCGGCTACACCTTC. The V gene is TRBV7-2, the J gene TRBJ1-2; 7 positions match TRBD1. V lost 0 bases and J lost 8; bases outside the gene matches: 6. Germline lookup yields CDR1 SGHTA and CDR2 FQGNSA. The CDR3 is 14 amino acids.

The V gene is TRBV7-9, the J gene TRBJ2-5, with TRBD1 matching 9 bases. V gave up 0 bases and J gave up 5 bases; unmatched junction bases: 7. The CDR3 sequence is 16 residues long. Germline loops: CDR1 SEHNR, CDR2 FQNEAQ (reference sequence). Here the CDR3 reads CASSLAGQGIWETQYF. Here the CDR3 DNA reads TGTGCCAGCAGCTTAGCTGGACAGGGGATTTGGGAGACCCAGTACTTC.

The chain carries TRBV7-2 and TRBJ2-2; 9 positions agree with TRBD2. Trimming took 4 bases from V and 0 from J; bases not matched to a gene: 9. CDR3 length: 18 amino acids. Germline V CDR1 and CDR2: SGHTA, FQGNSA. CDR3 region: CASSWRLSGRTNTGELFF. CDR3 coding DNA: TGTGCCAGCAGCTGGCGGCTTAGCGGGAGAACGAACACCGGGGAGCTGTTTTTT.

The genes are TRBV6-5 and TRBJ1-5; D is possibly TRBD1 (5 bases). Trimming stripped 4 bases from V and 3 bases from J, with 13 bases between. CDR1 MNHEY and CDR2 SVGAGI come from the germline V gene. This CDR3 has 15 residues. CDR3 region: CASSSVAGYNQPQHF. The DNA for the CDR3 is TGTGCCAGCAGTTCCGTGGCAGGGTACAATCAGCCCCAGCATTTT.

The chain combines TRBV28 with TRBJ1-2; 7 nucleotides line up with TRBD1. Germline trimming cut 3 bases from V and 1 base from J; bases unmatched to any gene: 5. The CDR3 totals 15 residues. Germline CDR1 is MDHEN and CDR2 is SYDVKM. The CDR3 DNA is TGTGCCAGCAGTTTGGGGACAGCCATTAACTATGGCTACACCTTC. Encoded protein: CASSLGTAINYGYTF.

The chain carries TRBV11-1 and TRBJ2-3, with D unclear. The CDR3 is made up of 15 amino acids. In germline, CDR1 is SGHAT, CDR2 FQDESV (reference sequence). Trimming left V 1 base short and J 0 bases short, with 8 bases between. CDR3 coding DNA: TGTGCCAGCAGCTTAGACACATATAGCACAGATACGCAGTATTTT. Protein product: CASSLDTYSTDTQYF.

The gene calls are TRBV30 and TRBJ1-5, with D tentatively TRBD1 (5 bases). In germline, CDR1 is GTSNPN, CDR2 SVGIG (reference sequence). Trimming cost V 0 bases and J 0 bases, with 15 bases left between them. This CDR3 contains 17 residues. CDR3 in DNA: TGTGCCTGGAGTGTACCCGGGTGGGGGGGTAGCAATCAGCCCCAGCATTTT. This codes for CAWSVPGWGGSNQPQHF.

The chain employs TRBV27 and TRBJ2-4; D uncertain. The CDR3 runs to 13 residues. V was shortened by 2 bases and J by 9 bases, with 11 bases between the two germline ends. Germline CDR1 is MNHEY and CDR2 is SMNVEV (reference sequence). This CDR3 is CASSLGRVGIQYF. CDR3 sequence (DNA): TGTGCCAGCAGTTTAGGCCGGGTTGGCATTCAGTACTTC.

For this clone: Other DNA sequences within the sample encode an identical CDR3. The chain links TRBV5-4 to TRBJ2-7; D possibly corresponds to TRBD1 (5 bases). The CDR3 is made up of 13 amino acids. Trimming removed 1 base from V and 1 base from J, with 6 bases in between. Germline CDR1 SGHNT, CDR2 YYREEE (reference sequence). The CDR3 region is CASSLQGSYEQYF. In nucleotides, the CDR3 is TGTGCCAGCAGCTTGCAGGGATCCTACGAGCAGTACTTC.

The chain recombines TRBV24-1 with TRBJ2-1; weak D call: TRBD2 (5 bases). The V end was cut by 4 bases, the J end by 0 bases, with 9 bases between. Germline loops: CDR1 KGHDR, CDR2 SFDVKD. This CDR3 is 15 amino acids long. The CDR3 nucleotides are TGTGCCACCAGTGAGGACTCCTTCTCCTACAATGAGCAGTTCTTC. This encodes CATSEDSFSYNEQFF.

The rearrangement links TRBV20-1 to TRBJ2-1, with TRBD2 as a possible D gene (6 bases). The germline V gene has CDR1 DFQATT and CDR2 SNEGSKA (reference sequence). V shed 3 bases and J shed 1 base, with 10 bases lying between them. This CDR3 contains 14 residues. The CDR3 region has the DNA TGCAGTGCTAGTGGTGCGGGGTCCTACAATGAGCAGTTCTTC. Translation gives CSASGAGSYNEQFF.

V and J are TRBV9 and TRBJ2-2; no definite D call. Per the germline V gene, CDR1 is SGDLS and CDR2 is YYNGEE. The CDR3 spans 14 residues. V gave up 2 bases and J gave up 4 bases, with 9 bases separating them. The CDR3 sequence is CASSVGSSTGELFF. The CDR3 nucleotides are TGTGCCAGCAGCGTCGGATCGAGCACCGGGGAGCTGTTTTTT.

In its sample, this clone was seen a few times. The chain links TRBV11-2 to TRBJ2-7; no reliable D call. This CDR3 comprises 13 residues. Germline CDR1 reads SGHAT; CDR2 reads FQNNGV. The V and J ends lost 3 bases and 3 bases respectively, with 9 bases between them. CDR3 DNA sequence: TGTGCCAGCAGCTTGGTTCCCTACTACGAGCAGTACTTC. This gives the protein CASSLVPYYEQYF.

This clone was recorded once. The chain employs TRBV29-1 and TRBJ2-1, with unresolved D. Trimming stripped 3 bases from V and 11 bases from J, with 14 bases between. This CDR3 region has 12 residues. Germline CDR1 and CDR2: SQVTM and ANQGSEA. CDR3 protein: CSVEKLERQQFF. CDR3 coding DNA: TGCAGCGTTGAGAAGCTAGAACGTCAGCAGTTCTTC.